This T cell receptor beta chain was identified during a study of blood T cells in healthy people across ages. CDR3 length: 19 amino acids. Germline V gives CDR1 SNHLY, CDR2 FYNNEI. V lost 0 bases to trimming and J lost 1 base; unmatched junction nucleotides: 5. Primed by a sample-barcoded 5' primer and a J-beta primer mix, a second PCR proceeded for 7 to 11 cycles. TCRdb fed the 5' RACE reads into MiXCR, producing one record per CDR3 protein. The repertoire consists of fewer than 2,000,000 distinct CDR3 sequences, with around 36% occurring once and the leading ten covering about 11%. The TCR comes from a woman in her thirties in good health. What was sequenced was blood. The chain couples TRBV2 to TRBJ2-1; 14 positions agree with TRBD2. The CDR3 loop reads CASSEATSGRVRSYNEQFF. The DNA of the CDR3 is TGTGCCAGCAGTGAAGCGACTAGCGGGAGGGTCAGATCCTACAATGAGCAGTTCTTC.